Presented here are 11 T cell receptor beta chains from one specimen sequenced in a study of cytomegalovirus exposure and HLA in healthy donors. TCRdb keeps only in-frame clones here, not all; method: immunoSEQ multiplex PCR. Among fewer than 120,000 clones, roughly 87% were seen once, and the ten largest hold under 2%. The sample taken for sequencing was PBMCs. The receptor set was obtained from a woman younger than 30 in good health and CMV-seronegative.

J is TRBJ2-1 and V is TRBV27, with TRBD2 as a possible D gene (5 bases). Per the germline V gene, CDR1 is MNHEY and CDR2 is SMNVEV (reference sequence). Trimming pared 0 bases from V and 7 bases from J, leaving 10 bases between. CDR3 length: 14 amino acids. CDR3 bases: TGTGCCAGCAGTTTATCGGCGGGTCCAAATGAGCAGTTCTTC. It is translated as CASSLSAGPNEQFF.

The CDR3 bases are TGCGCCAGCAGCTTGGCCCAAGGAGGGGGAAACACCATATATTTT. Its translation: CASSLAQGGGNTIYF. V and J are TRBV5-1 and TRBJ1-3; D is ambiguous. V was trimmed by 0 bases and J by 4 bases, leaving 11 bases between them. CDR1 and CDR2 from the germline V gene are SGHRS and YFSETQ. This CDR3 comprises 15 residues.

V is TRBV28 and J is TRBJ2-7, with TRBD1 identical over 9 bases. The CDR3 is 13 amino acids. Germline values: CDR1 MDHEN, CDR2 SYDVKM. The V and J ends lost 6 bases and 7 bases, in that order; junction bases with no gene match: 7. In nucleotides, the CDR3 is TGTGCCAGCAGACTACAGGGGGCGGATGAGCAGTACTTC. Its translation: CASRLQGADEQYF.

The V call is TRBV7-2, the J call TRBJ2-1, with 12 bases that match TRBD2. The germline CDR1 and CDR2 sequences are SGHTA and FQGNSA. The trim removed 5 bases at V and 3 bases at J, leaving 5 bases unmatched. The CDR3 sequence is 16 residues long. The CDR3 bases are TGTGCCAGCAGCCCACCGACTAGCGGGGGCTACAATGAGCAGTTCTTC. Translating gives CASSPPTSGGYNEQFF.

This sequence joins TRBV9 and TRBJ2-2; possibly TRBD1 for D (5 bases). V gave up 1 base and J gave up 4 bases, with 8 bases separating them. Germline V gene sequence: CDR1 SGDLS, CDR2 YYNGEE. The CDR3 extends over 14 amino acids. This CDR3 is CASSVQGGTGELFF. CDR3 coding DNA: TGTGCCAGCAGCGTACAGGGCGGCACCGGGGAGCTGTTTTTT.

The chain couples TRBV30 to TRBJ2-7; the match to TRBD1 covers 11 bases. Germline CDR1 reads GTSNPN; CDR2 reads SVGIG (reference sequence). CDR3 length: 14 amino acids. With V trimmed by 5 bases and J by 2 bases, 5 bases remained unmatched. CDR3 sequence: CAWGWGQGAYEQYF. The CDR3 nucleotides are TGTGCCTGGGGATGGGGACAGGGGGCCTACGAGCAGTACTTC.

J is TRBJ1-1 and V is TRBV5-1; no firm D call. CDR3 length equals 14 residues. V was trimmed by 4 bases and J by 2 bases, leaving 12 bases between them. Germline CDR1 is SGHRS and CDR2 is YFSETQ. CDR3 amino acids: CASSKPGSNTEAFF. DNA for the CDR3: TGCGCCAGCAGCAAACCGGGGTCCAACACTGAAGCTTTCTTT.

This rearrangement joins TRBV5-6 to TRBJ1-5; D is uncertain. In germline, CDR1 is SGHDT, CDR2 YYEEEE. V shed 3 bases and J shed 5 bases, with 9 bases lying between them. The CDR3 loop spans 13 amino acids. The CDR3 spells CASSYSRDQPQHF. DNA of the CDR3: TGTGCCAGCAGCTATAGTCGGGATCAGCCCCAGCATTTT.

This rearrangement joins TRBV28 to TRBJ2-6, with 7 bases identical to TRBD1. Germline V gene lookup returns CDR1 MDHEN and CDR2 SYDVKM. The CDR3 has 13 residues. Trimming removed 9 bases from V and 3 bases from J; junction bases left unmatched: 2. DNA for the CDR3: TGTGCCAGTACAGGGGTTGGGGCCAACGTCCTGACTTTC. Translating it yields CASTGVGANVLTF.

The rearrangement joins TRBV9 to TRBJ2-3; weak D call: TRBD1 (5 bases). The CDR3 is 15 amino acids. Germline CDR1 is SGDLS and CDR2 is YYNGEE. V was pared by 0 bases and J by 2 bases, with 10 bases between. The CDR3 protein is CASSVGTQITDTQYF. The CDR3 DNA reads as TGTGCCAGCAGCGTAGGGACACAAATCACAGATACGCAGTATTTT.

The rearrangement uses TRBV23-1 and TRBJ2-7, with 9 bases that match TRBD1. TRBV23-1 is given ORF status, its function remaining uncertain. The length of the CDR3 is 17 residues. The junction had 12 bases not matched to a gene; V was cut back by 3 bases and J by 3 bases. CDR3 sequence reads: CASSHPGTGLSDYEQYF. The CDR3 coding sequence is TGCGCCAGCAGTCATCCCGGGACAGGGCTGTCGGACTACGAGCAGTACTTC.